These 5 T cell receptor beta chains came from one sample sequenced in a study of CXCR3-negative and CXCR3-positive naive CD8 T cells. UMI labels and 5' RACE were used to prepare the TRB cDNA libraries. No DNA is given; TCRdb re-called the 5' RACE reads and lists each CDR3 protein once. This sample's table has about 120,000 distinct CDR3 sequences. The sequencing input was naive CXCR3- CD8+ T cells from blood. Subset of the sample: CD45RO-CCR7+CD27+CD95- naive CD8+ T cells lacking CXCR3 (TNR3-). These receptors originate from a human donor in good health. Some clones in this sample may be carry-over from other donors' samples.

This CDR3 reads CASIKAGASYGYTF. The rearrangement joins TRBV12-5 to TRBJ1-2; TCRdb lists TRBD1, though no DNA is available to test this call. There are 14 residues in the CDR3. The V gene's germline CDR1 is LGHNT and CDR2 FRNRAP.

The chain couples TRBV29-1 to TRBJ2-7; lacking DNA, the TRBD1 call made by TCRdb goes unchecked. The CDR3 has 11 amino acids. Germline-derived CDR1 and CDR2 are SQVTM and ANQGSEA. The CDR3 loop is CSVSGESEQYF.

The J gene is TRBJ2-5, the V gene TRBV28; without DNA, the TCRdb call of TRBD2 cannot be checked. The CDR3 totals 15 residues. The germline CDR1 and CDR2 sequences are MDHEN and SYDVKM. CDR3 protein: CASSFLEREGETQYF.

The rearrangement links TRBV2 to TRBJ1-4; lacking DNA, the TRBD1 call made by TCRdb goes unchecked. Germline CDR1 reads SNHLY; CDR2 reads FYNNEI. The CDR3 totals 13 residues. The CDR3 region is CASRGTGVEKLFF.

The V gene is TRBV6-5, the J gene TRBJ2-5; TCRdb's D call of TRBD2 is untestable without DNA. Per the germline V gene, CDR1 is MNHEY and CDR2 is SVGAGI. The CDR3 runs to 14 residues. The CDR3 region is CASSQAERPETQYF.